Below are 24 T cell receptor beta chains sequenced from a single sample in a study of cytomegalovirus exposure and HLA in healthy donors. The PCR contained 60 Vbeta and 13 Jbeta primers. Measured with immunoSEQ multiplex PCR; TCRdb has only the in-frame clones, and not every one. This table has about 100,000 clones, around 81% appearing once. Sequenced sample: PBMCs. Every receptor here comes from a woman in her 70s in good health and CMV-seropositive.

In the case of this clone: The junction and the germline gene differ at one end; a read error may be behind it. Here the CDR3 DNA reads TGTGCTAGCAGCTCGCAGGTGGGGGGAGTATCCTACAATGAGCAGTTCTTC. This codes for CASSSQVGGVSYNEQFF. The chain has TRBV7-7 and TRBJ2-1; a weak D match, TRBD2 (6 bases). Germline V lookup: CDR1 SSHAT, CDR2 FNYEAQ (reference sequence). The CDR3 runs 17 residues.

V and J are TRBV7-9 and TRBJ1-2; unclear D gene. Deletions cut 1 base from V and 8 bases from J, with 17 bases between. The CDR3 extends over 15 amino acids. Germline CDR1 and CDR2: SEHNR and FQNEAQ (reference sequence). The CDR3 DNA reads as TGTGCCAGCAGCTTAGATCTAACTTCTACGATCGGCTACACCTTC. Encoded protein: CASSLDLTSTIGYTF.

The chain couples TRBV18 to TRBJ2-7, with a tentative D call TRBD2 (6 bases). The CDR3 has 15 amino acids. V lost 1 base, J lost 2 bases, and 12 bases lay in between. Germline-derived CDR1 and CDR2 are KGHSH and LQKENI. CDR3 sequence (DNA): TGTGCCAGCTCACCACTAGGAGGGTTTACCTACGAGCAGTACTTC. This translates into CASSPLGGFTYEQYF.

The chain has TRBV5-1 and TRBJ2-3; the match to TRBD2 covers 10 bases. The CDR3 length is 13 residues. With 10 bases clipped from V and 5 bases from J, the junction kept 7 bases outside the gene matches. Germline loops: CDR1 SGHRS, CDR2 YFSETQ. CDR3 DNA: TGCGCCTGCAAGCGGGAGGGCCAAGATACGCAGTATTTT. Its protein is CACKREGQDTQYF.

The gene calls are TRBV2 and TRBJ1-1; a possible D gene is TRBD1 (6 bases). Germline V CDR1 and CDR2: SNHLY, FYNNEI. V shed 0 bases and J shed 8 bases, with 22 bases lying between them. This CDR3 region has 17 residues. The CDR3 loop reads CASSEAGHRTSTSEAFF. The CDR3 region has the DNA TGTGCCAGCAGTGAAGCGGGACACCGGACTTCTACGTCGGAAGCTTTCTTT.

This clone was detected once. This rearrangement joins TRBV29-1 to TRBJ2-7; tentative D call: TRBD2 (5 bases). Per germline, CDR1 SQVTM and CDR2 ANQGSEA. The V end lost 4 bases, the J end lost 1 base, and 11 bases lay between the germline ends. The CDR3 contains 13 residues. The DNA of the CDR3 is TGCAGCGTTGCGTTGGGCGGGTCCTACGAGCAGTACTTC. Translation: CSVALGGSYEQYF.

V is TRBV9 and J is TRBJ2-6; weak D call: TRBD2 (5 bases). Trimming shortened V by 1 base and J by 2 bases, and 7 bases separated the two germline ends. Germline-derived CDR1 and CDR2 are SGDLS and YYNGEE. This CDR3 has 15 amino acids. The CDR3 DNA reads TGTGCCAGCAGCGTATGGGAGACTGGGGCCAACGTCCTGACTTTC. It codes for CASSVWETGANVLTF.

The chain has TRBV19 and TRBJ2-3; D gene uncertain. Germline values: CDR1 LNHDA, CDR2 SQIVND (reference sequence). CDR3 size: 15 residues. Trimming took 3 bases from V and 0 from J, leaving 10 bases between them. CDR3 in amino acids: CASSIFTESTDTQYF. The DNA of the CDR3 is TGTGCCAGTAGTATTTTCACAGAAAGCACAGATACGCAGTATTTT.

This clone was observed a handful of times. The chain recombines TRBV10-1 with TRBJ1-2; TRBD1 agrees at 8 bases. Looked up from germline, CDR1 is WNHNN and CDR2 is SYGVQD (reference sequence). The ends lost 3 bases at V and 7 bases at J; junction bases unmatched: 4. CDR3 length: 13 residues. Here the CDR3 DNA reads TGCGCCAGCAGTGAAGGGACAGGTGGTGGCTACACCTTC. It is translated as CASSEGTGGGYTF.

This rearrangement joins TRBV29-1 to TRBJ2-5; D unresolved. From germline, CDR1 is SQVTM and CDR2 ANQGSEA. The CDR3 spans 13 residues. Trimming pared 4 bases from V and 0 bases from J, leaving 9 bases between. The CDR3, as DNA: TGCAGCGTTGGGGCCCGGTACCAAGAGACCCAGTACTTC. This gives the protein CSVGARYQETQYF.

This clone occurred a few times. One end of the junction is discordant with germline, which a read error may explain. The CDR3 DNA is TGTGCTAGCAGCTCAGGGGTGAACACTGAAGCTTTCTTT. It is translated as CASSSGVNTEAFF. V is TRBV7-7 and J is TRBJ1-1, with D perhaps matching TRBD1 (6 bases). Germline loops: CDR1 SSHAT, CDR2 FNYEAQ (reference sequence). This CDR3 has 13 residues.

The CDR3 sequence: CASSSRQGRSYGYTF. The CDR3 region has the DNA TGTGCCAGCAGCTCCCGACAGGGGCGATCATATGGCTACACCTTC. This chain connects TRBV7-2 to TRBJ1-2, with 8 bases lining up with TRBD1. V dropped 4 bases and J dropped 5; count of bases not matched to a gene: 9. Germline V lookup: CDR1 SGHTA, CDR2 FQGNSA. This CDR3 spans 15 amino acids.

This chain uses TRBV10-3 with TRBJ2-1; TRBD2 matches at 10 bases. This CDR3 is 14 amino acids long. The junction had 4 bases not matched to a gene; V was cut back by 6 bases and J by 5 bases. Germline lookup yields CDR1 ENHRY and CDR2 SYGVKD. Written as DNA, the CDR3 is TGTGCCATCAGGGCTAGCGGGAGTAACAATGAGCAGTTCTTC. It specifies CAIRASGSNNEQFF.

This clone was seen a single time. CDR3 nucleotide sequence: TGTGCCAGCAGCCTGGGAGGGGGACTACTCAATGAGCAGTTCTTC. This gives the protein CASSLGGGLLNEQFF. The gene calls are TRBV9 and TRBJ2-1, with D possibly being TRBD2 (7 bases). CDR3 length: 15 amino acids. V was clipped by 4 bases and J by 6 bases, with 17 bases between them. Germline V gene sequence: CDR1 SGDLS, CDR2 YYNGEE.

This chain uses TRBV7-2 with TRBJ2-5; no clear D gene. TRBJ2-7 matches the DNA end more closely, so the J call is doubtful. Germline V gene data show CDR1 as SGHTA and CDR2 as FQGNSA. This CDR3 comprises 13 residues. The CDR3 spells CASSPNQAYEQYF. The CDR3 DNA is TGTGCCAGCAGCCCTAACCAGGCCTACGAGCAGTACTTC.

The chain links TRBV6-1 to TRBJ1-2, with a possible D match to TRBD1 (5 bases). The germline V and J ends were trimmed by 2 bases and 4 bases, with 8 bases remaining between them. Germline CDR1 MNHNS, CDR2 SASEGT. CDR3 length: 13 residues. For the CDR3, the DNA is TGTGCCAGCAGTGAAACAGGTACCTATGGCTACACCTTC. This gives the protein CASSETGTYGYTF.

The chain carries TRBV5-8 and TRBJ1-4; D call uncertain. The V gene's germline CDR1 is SGHTS and CDR2 YDEGEE. Between the trimmed V and J ends, which lost 2 bases and 0 bases, there was a span of 8 bases. The CDR3 runs to 15 residues. The CDR3 is CASSFSRATNEKLFF. Here the CDR3 DNA reads TGTGCCAGCAGCTTTTCTCGGGCAACTAATGAAAAACTGTTTTTT.

The chain joins TRBV7-2 to TRBJ2-3; 8 bases match TRBD2. CDR1 and CDR2 from the germline V gene are SGHTA and FQGNSA. After removal of 5 bases from V and 5 bases from J, the junction contained 6 bases not matched to a gene. CDR3 length: 14 amino acids. CDR3 DNA: TGTGCCAGCAGCCTGGCTCGGGGGGGAGATACGCAGTATTTT. Its translation: CASSLARGGDTQYF.

This clone appeared a few times. J is TRBJ2-1 and V is TRBV6-5, with a tentative D call TRBD2 (5 bases). The length of the CDR3 is 15 residues. The V gene lost 6 bases and the J gene lost 2 bases, with 14 bases spanning the gap. The germline V gene has CDR1 MNHEY and CDR2 SVGAGI. The CDR3 here is CASSRRSRAYNEQFF. The CDR3 nucleotides are TGTGCCAGCAGCCGACGCTCGAGGGCCTACAATGAGCAGTTCTTC.

The genes are TRBV5-1 and TRBJ1-1; unclear D gene. The CDR3 length is 15 residues. V was shortened by 3 bases and J by 1 base, with 13 bases between the two germline ends. Germline V gives CDR1 SGHRS, CDR2 YFSETQ. Written as DNA, the CDR3 is TGCGCCAGCAGCTCGGCGGGAACTACGAACACTGAAGCTTTCTTT. The encoded protein is CASSSAGTTNTEAFF.

This chain connects TRBV30 to TRBJ2-1, with 13 bases aligning to TRBD2. Germline V CDR1 and CDR2: GTSNPN, SVGIG (reference sequence). The CDR3 contains 17 residues. The V gene end was trimmed by 0 bases and the J gene end by 5 bases; junction bases not matched to a gene: 7. CDR3 amino acids: CAWSVSRTSGSHNEQFF. As DNA, the CDR3 is TGTGCCTGGAGTGTAAGTCGGACTAGCGGGAGTCACAATGAGCAGTTCTTC.

This clone was detected ten times or more. The chain joins TRBV7-4 to TRBJ1-1; a possible D gene is TRBD1 (6 bases). The germline V and J ends were trimmed by 11 bases and 4 bases, with 17 bases remaining between them. The CDR3 covers 13 residues. Germline loops: CDR1 SGHVT, CDR2 SQSDAQ. CDR3 amino acids: CAPLTGQPTEAFF. In DNA form, the CDR3 reads TGTGCCCCCCTAACAGGACAGCCCACTGAAGCTTTCTTT.

This chain connects TRBV4-2 to TRBJ2-2, with TRBD1 identical over 7 bases. This CDR3 is 21 amino acids long. V dropped 2 bases and J dropped 3; count of bases not matched to a gene: 21. From germline, CDR1 is LGHNA and CDR2 YNFKEQ. Here the CDR3 DNA reads TGTGCCAGCAGCCAAAGCCCCCACGACAGGGATGGGCCGGGGTACACCGGGGAGCTGTTTTTT. Its translation: CASSQSPHDRDGPGYTGELFF.

This chain links TRBV7-2 with TRBJ2-7, with unresolved D. Germline V gene sequence: CDR1 SGHTA, CDR2 FQGNSA. The CDR3 sequence is 13 residues long. V was shortened by 1 base and J by 3 bases, with 7 bases between the two germline ends. The CDR3, as DNA: TGTGCCAGCAGCTTAGACGCGGACTACGAGCAGTACTTC. This gives the protein CASSLDADYEQYF.